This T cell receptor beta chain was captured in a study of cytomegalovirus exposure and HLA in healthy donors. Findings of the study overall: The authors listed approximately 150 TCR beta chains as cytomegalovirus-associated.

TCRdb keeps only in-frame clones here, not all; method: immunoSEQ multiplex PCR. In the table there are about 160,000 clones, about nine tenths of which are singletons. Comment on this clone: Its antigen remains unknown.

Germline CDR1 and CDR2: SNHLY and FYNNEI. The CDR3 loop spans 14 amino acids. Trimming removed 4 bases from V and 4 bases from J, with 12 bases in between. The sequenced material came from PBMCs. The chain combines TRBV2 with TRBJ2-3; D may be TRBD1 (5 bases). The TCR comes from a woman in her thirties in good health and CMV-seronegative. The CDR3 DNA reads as TGTGCCAGCAGTGTGACAGTTCGGGCAGATACGCAGTATTTT. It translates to CASSVTVRADTQYF.